Listed below are T cell receptor beta chains from one sample, sequenced in a study of blood T cell repertoires in COVID-19. Sequenced by immunoSEQ multiplex PCR; TCRdb stores in-frame clones only, minus some. The sample has 250,000 to 350,000 clones, 84% seen once. Sequencing input: peripheral blood. Source of these receptors: a human donor with COVID-19, enrolled during active disease. The donor label of this sample is uncertain. Each CDR3 is given with its conserved first and last residue. The D gene is left open where the match is weak. Part of the rows lack a size; the others show once, few, many or a class for expanded clones.

d_call clone_size j_call v_call cdr3_nt cdr3_aa
NA NA TRBJ2-1 TRBV6-2/TRBV6-3 TGTGCCAGCAGTTTGGCGGGATCCTACAATGAGCAGTTCTTC CASSLAGSYNEQFF
NA NA TRBJ2-7 TRBV11-2 TGTGCCAGCAGCTACAGACAGAACTACGAGCAGTACTTC CASSYRQNYEQYF
NA few TRBJ1-6 TRBV4-3 TGCGCCAGCAGCCAAGATCAGGGAGGTAATTCACCCCTCCACTTT CASSQDQGGNSPLHF
TRBD1 NA TRBJ1-2 TRBV28 TGTGCCAGCAGTTTGTCCGCGGGACAGTTCATTTCTAACTATGGCTACACCTTC CASSLSAGQFISNYGYTF
TRBD1 NA TRBJ1-4 TRBV28 TGTGCCAGCAGTTCGTGGGGACAGAGCTCACTGTTTTTT CASSSWGQSSLFF
TRBD1 NA TRBJ2-7 TRBV5-1 TGCGCCAGCAGCGCCCAGGGGGAGTCAGGAACGGGAAGGTACTTC CASSAQGESGTGRYF
NA once TRBJ2-7 TRBV18 TGTGCCAGCTCACCCCGGAGGGGCTCCTACGAGCAGTACTTC CASSPRRGSYEQYF
NA NA TRBJ2-7 TRBV19 TGTGCCAGTAGCACCGGGTCCCTCTACGAGCAGTACTTC CASSTGSLYEQYF
TRBD2 NA TRBJ2-3 TRBV6-6 TGTGCCAGCAGTCGAGGGACTAGCGGGAGGGCCGGCACAGATACGCAGTATTTT CASSRGTSGRAGTDTQYF
NA NA TRBJ2-3 TRBV19 TGTGCCAGTAGTGGACAGCTCTTTACAGATACGCAGTATTTT CASSGQLFTDTQYF
NA NA TRBJ1-2 TRBV5-1 TGCGCCAGCAGCTACGAGGCCCCCATGCTTGGCTACACCTTC CASSYEAPMLGYTF
TRBD1 once TRBJ1-5 TRBV19 TGTGCCAGTAGGACCGGGACAGGGGGCCATCAGCCCCAGCATTTT CASRTGTGGHQPQHF
TRBD2 NA TRBJ2-3 TRBV19 TGTGCCAGTAGTATATACCGCGGGGGATCAGATACGCAGTATTTT CASSIYRGGSDTQYF
NA NA TRBJ2-2 TRBV19 TGTGCCAGTAGTATGGGACTTGAGGCCGGGGAGCTGTTTTTT CASSMGLEAGELFF
NA NA TRBJ1-5 TRBV2 TGTGCCAGCAGTTTCAGGGAAGGTGATCAGCCCCAGCATTTT CASSFREGDQPQHF
NA NA TRBJ2-1 TRBV21-1 TGTGCCAGCAGCACCGGACAGGGGCTATACAATGAGCAGTTCTTC CASSTGQGLYNEQFF
TRBD1 NA TRBJ1-2 TRBV19 TGTGCCAGTAGGAACGACAGGGCCACCTATGGCTACACCTTC CASRNDRATYGYTF
TRBD1 NA TRBJ1-2 TRBV7-2 TGTGCCAGCAGCTTAACGGGGCCCCTACAGGGGTCCTATGGCTACACCTTC CASSLTGPLQGSYGYTF
TRBD2 NA TRBJ2-2 TRBV6-5 TGTGCCAGCAAAAGACTAGCGGGAGAGGCCGGGGAGCTGTTTTTT CASKRLAGEAGELFF
NA NA TRBJ2-1 TRBV10-2 TGCGCCAGCAGTGTACAGCCCTACAATGAGCAGTTCTTC CASSVQPYNEQFF
NA NA TRBJ2-3 TRBV19 TGTGCCAGTAGTATGGTACGGGGGGCGACAGATACGCAGTATTTT CASSMVRGATDTQYF
NA NA TRBJ2-7 TRBV15 TGTGCCACCAGCAGAGATGGCGGCTACGAGCAGTACTTC CATSRDGGYEQYF